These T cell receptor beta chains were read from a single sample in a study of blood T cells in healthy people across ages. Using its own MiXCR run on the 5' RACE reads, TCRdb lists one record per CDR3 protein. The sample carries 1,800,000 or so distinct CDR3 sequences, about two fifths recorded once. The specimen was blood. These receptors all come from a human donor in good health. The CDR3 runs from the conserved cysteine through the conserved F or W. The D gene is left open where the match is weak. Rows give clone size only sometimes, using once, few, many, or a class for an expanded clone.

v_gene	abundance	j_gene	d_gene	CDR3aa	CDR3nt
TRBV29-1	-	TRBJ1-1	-	CSVARLMNTEAFF	TGCAGCGTTGCACGACTCATGAACACTGAAGCTTTCTTT
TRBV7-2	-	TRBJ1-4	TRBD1	CASTPRTGRAEKLFF	TGTGCCAGCACCCCAAGGACAGGGAGAGCTGAAAAACTGTTTTTT
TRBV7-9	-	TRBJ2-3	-	CASSRTNRRFATTDTQYF	TGTGCCAGCAGCCGGACTAACCGAAGGTTCGCGACCACAGATACGCAGTATTTT
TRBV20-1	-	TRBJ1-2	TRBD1	CSAHLGAGRTGRNYGYTF	TGCAGTGCTCACTTGGGGGCGGGAAGGACAGGCCGTAACTATGGCTACACCTTC
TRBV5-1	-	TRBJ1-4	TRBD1	CASSPIQGAANEKLFF	TGCGCCAGCAGCCCGATCCAGGGGGCGGCTAATGAAAAACTGTTTTTT
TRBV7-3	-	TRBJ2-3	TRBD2	CASNVAGGTQYF	TGTGCCAGCAACGTGGCGGGAGGTACGCAGTATTTT
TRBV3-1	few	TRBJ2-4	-	CASSQSVRDIQYF	TGTGCCAGCAGCCAATCGGTCCGGGACATTCAGTACTTC
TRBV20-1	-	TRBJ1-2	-	CSARRAGYTF	TGCAGTGCTCGCCGGGCGGGCTACACCTTC
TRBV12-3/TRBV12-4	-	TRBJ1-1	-	CASSLRSVMMGTEAFF	TGTGCCAGCAGTTTACGGAGTGTGATGATGGGCACTGAAGCTTTCTTT
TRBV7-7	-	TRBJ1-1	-	CASGPWMGTTEAFF	TGTGCTAGCGGCCCTTGGATGGGAACCACTGAAGCTTTCTTT
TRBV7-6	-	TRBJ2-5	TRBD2	CASSTSGGVEETQYF	TGTGCCAGCAGTACTAGCGGGGGGGTGGAAGAGACCCAGTACTTC
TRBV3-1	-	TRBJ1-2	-	CASSQDFTNYGYTF	TGTGCCAGCAGCCAAGACTTCACTAACTATGGCTACACCTTC
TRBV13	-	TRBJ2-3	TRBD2	CASRLGLAGSDTQYF	TGTGCCAGCAGACTTGGACTAGCGGGTTCAGATACGCAGTATTTT
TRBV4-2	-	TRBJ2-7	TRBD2	CASSDRGGRSYEQYF	TGTGCCAGCAGCGATCGCGGGGGACGCTCCTACGAGCAGTACTTC
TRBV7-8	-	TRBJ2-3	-	CATFDRKSTDTQYF	TGTGCCACCTTCGACAGGAAGTCCACAGATACGCAGTATTTT
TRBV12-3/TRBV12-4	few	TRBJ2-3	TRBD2	CASSFRAGGPDTQYF	TGTGCCAGCAGTTTCAGAGCGGGGGGGCCAGATACGCAGTATTTT
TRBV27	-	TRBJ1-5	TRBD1	CAYGTGGGQPQHF	TGTGCCTACGGGACAGGGGGCGGTCAGCCCCAGCATTTT
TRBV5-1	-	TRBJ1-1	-	CASSGGDGMNTEAFF	TGCGCCAGCAGCGGGGGGGACGGTATGAACACTGAAGCTTTCTTT
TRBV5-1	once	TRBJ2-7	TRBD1	CASGSGPGQDFYEQYF	TGCGCCAGCGGCTCTGGGCCGGGACAGGACTTCTACGAGCAGTACTTC
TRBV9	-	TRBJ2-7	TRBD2	CASSVFIAWTSPVEQYF	TGTGCCAGCAGCGTTTTTATAGCATGGACTAGCCCCGTCGAGCAGTACTTC
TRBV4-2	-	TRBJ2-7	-	CASSLAPTAPLSYEQYF	TGTGCCAGCAGCCTGGCCCCGACCGCCCCCCTCTCCTACGAGCAGTACTTC
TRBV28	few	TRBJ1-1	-	CASSRGDPNTEAFF	TGTGCCAGCAGCCGGGGAGACCCGAACACTGAAGCTTTCTTT
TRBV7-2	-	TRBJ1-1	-	CASSSGRRGNTEAFF	TGTGCCAGCAGCTCCGGACGGAGGGGGAACACTGAAGCTTTCTTT
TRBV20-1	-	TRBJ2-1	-	CSAVDFRPSSYNEQFF	TGCAGTGCTGTCGATTTCCGCCCAAGCTCCTACAATGAGCAGTTCTTC
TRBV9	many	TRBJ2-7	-	CASSVVGSSYEQYF	TGTGCCAGCAGCGTAGTCGGTAGCTCCTACGAGCAGTACTTC
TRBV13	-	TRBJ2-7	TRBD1	CASSDGQGFSYEQYF	TGCGCCAGCAGCGACGGACAGGGATTCTCCTACGAGCAGTACTTC
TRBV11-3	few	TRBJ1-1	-	CASSPGEAEAFF	TGTGCCAGCAGCCCGGGGGAGGCTGAAGCTTTCTTT
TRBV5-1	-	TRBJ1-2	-	CAGSLGGGVNAGYTF	TGCGCCGGCAGCTTGGGCGGGGGCGTGAACGCGGGCTACACCTTC
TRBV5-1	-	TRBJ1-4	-	CASSSIGGFNEKLFF	TGCGCCAGCAGCTCGATCGGGGGCTTTAATGAAAAACTGTTTTTT
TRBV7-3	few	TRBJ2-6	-	CASSPGTPGANALTF	TGTGCCAGCAGCCCCGGGACTCCCGGGGCCAACGCCCTGACTTTC
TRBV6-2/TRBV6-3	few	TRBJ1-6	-	CASSYSRNLSSYNSPLHF	TGTGCCAGCAGTTACTCGAGAAATTTAAGCTCCTATAATTCACCCCTCCACTTT
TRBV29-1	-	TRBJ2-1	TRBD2	CSVEETGGGYEQFF	TGCAGCGTTGAGGAGACGGGGGGTGGCTACGAGCAGTTCTTC
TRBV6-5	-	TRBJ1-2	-	CASSYRLGTRPLYGYTF	TGTGCCAGCAGTTACCGGCTGGGGACGAGACCCCTCTATGGCTACACCTTC
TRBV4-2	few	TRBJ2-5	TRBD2	CASSQAGTSGDLQETQYF	TGTGCCAGCAGCCAAGCAGGGACTAGCGGGGACCTCCAAGAGACCCAGTACTTC
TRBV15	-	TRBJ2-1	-	CATSRELRAGNNEQFF	TGTGCCACCAGCAGAGAACTAAGGGCAGGCAACAATGAGCAGTTCTTC
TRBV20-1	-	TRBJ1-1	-	CSASRWQFTEAFF	TGCAGTGCTTCCCGGTGGCAATTCACTGAAGCTTTCTTT
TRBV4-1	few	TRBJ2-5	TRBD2	CAGSQMTSGTQETQYF	TGCGCCGGCAGCCAAATGACTAGCGGGACACAAGAGACCCAGTACTTC
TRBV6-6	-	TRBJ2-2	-	CASTADPTGELFF	TGTGCCAGCACGGCAGACCCTACCGGGGAGCTGTTTTTT
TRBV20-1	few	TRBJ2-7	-	CSARGFGTYEQYF	TGCAGTGCTAGAGGATTTGGAACCTACGAGCAGTACTTC
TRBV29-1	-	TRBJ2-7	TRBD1	CSVALGQGDEQYF	TGCAGCGTTGCCTTGGGACAGGGCGACGAGCAGTACTTC
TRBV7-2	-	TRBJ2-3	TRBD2	CASSLTGGGAASLWYF	TGTGCCAGCAGCTTAACTGGCGGGGGGGCGGCGAGTCTGTGGTATTTT
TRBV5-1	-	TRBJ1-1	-	CASSFPGAPGVEAFF	TGCGCCAGCAGCTTCCCGGGGGCCCCAGGGGTTGAAGCTTTCTTT
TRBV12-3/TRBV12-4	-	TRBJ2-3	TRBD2	CASVPSGGTDTQYF	TGTGCCAGCGTTCCTAGCGGGGGCACAGATACGCAGTATTTT
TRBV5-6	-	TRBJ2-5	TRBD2	CAGSPLAGDQETQYF	TGTGCCGGCAGCCCACTTGCGGGGGACCAAGAGACCCAGTACTTC
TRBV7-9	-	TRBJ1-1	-	CASSSMSGGTEAFF	TGTGCCAGCAGCTCAATGTCGGGGGGCACTGAAGCTTTCTTT
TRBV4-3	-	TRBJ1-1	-	CASSQRHMGKGTEAFF	TGCGCCAGCAGCCAACGGCATATGGGTAAAGGGACTGAAGCTTTCTTT
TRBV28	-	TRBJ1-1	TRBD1	CASSYRGVAFF	TGTGCCAGCAGCTACAGGGGTGTAGCTTTCTTT
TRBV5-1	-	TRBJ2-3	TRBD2	CASSRLAGEVTDTQYF	TGCGCCAGCAGCCGACTAGCGGGGGAGGTAACAGATACGCAGTATTTT
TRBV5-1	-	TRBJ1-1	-	CASSLVGTMNTEAFF	TGCGCCAGCAGCTTGGTGGGGACCATGAACACTGAAGCTTTCTTT
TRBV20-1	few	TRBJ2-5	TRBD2	CSAALTSGPGTQYF	TGCAGTGCTGCGTTGACTAGCGGTCCGGGGACCCAGTACTTC
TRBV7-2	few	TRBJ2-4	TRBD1	CASSLSPGQGENIQYF	TGTGCCAGCAGCCTGAGTCCGGGACAGGGTGAAAACATTCAGTACTTC
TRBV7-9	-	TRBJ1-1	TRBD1	CASSDRVATEAFF	TGTGCCAGCTCGGACAGGGTCGCCACTGAAGCTTTCTTT
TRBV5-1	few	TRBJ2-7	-	CASNPGFGGHEQYF	TGCGCCAGCAACCCAGGGTTTGGTGGCCACGAGCAGTACTTC
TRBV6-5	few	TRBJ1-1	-	CASSGGRDVNTEAFF	TGTGCCAGCAGTGGGGGGAGGGACGTGAACACTGAAGCTTTCTTT
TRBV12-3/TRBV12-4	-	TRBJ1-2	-	CASSLVRESPYGYTF	TGTGCCAGCAGTTTAGTCCGGGAATCCCCCTATGGCTACACCTTC
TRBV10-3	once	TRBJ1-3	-	CAISERGGGMNTIYF	TGTGCCATCAGTGAGCGAGGGGGGGGGATGAACACCATATATTTT
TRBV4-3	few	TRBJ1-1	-	CASSQDEAGRAFF	TGCGCCAGCAGCCAAGATGAGGCAGGGAGAGCTTTCTTT
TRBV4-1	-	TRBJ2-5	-	CASSQGTGDSYKQYF	TGCGCCAGCAGCCAAGGGACGGGGGACTCCTACAAGCAGTACTTC
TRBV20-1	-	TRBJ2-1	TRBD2	CSARDRLRGGHNEQFF	TGCAGTGCTAGAGATCGTTTGCGGGGGGGCCATAATGAGCAGTTCTTC
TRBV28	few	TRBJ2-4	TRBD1	CASSFPDRGSQEQYF	TGTGCCAGCAGTTTCCCGGACAGGGGGTCTCAAGAGCAGTACTTC